These 19 T cell receptor beta chains originate from one sample sequenced in a study of post-analysis software for immune sequencing data. Unique molecular identifiers had been added to the TCR beta cDNA libraries. TCRdb re-derived calls from the PCR reads in MiXCR, one entry per CDR3 protein. The table has under 200,000 distinct CDR3 sequences, about 37% seen once. The specimen comprised blood, sampled after autologous hematopoietic stem cell transplantation. The receptors shown here come from a girl aged 10 to 17 with multiple sclerosis.

This clonotype came up many times. V usage is TRBV20-1 and J usage is TRBJ1-2, with D unresolved. The CDR3 totals 12 residues. V shed 2 bases and J shed 2 bases, with 6 bases lying between them. Germline loops: CDR1 DFQATT, CDR2 SNEGSKA (reference sequence). Here the CDR3 reads CSARRQNYGYTF. CDR3 DNA sequence: TGCAGTGCTAGAAGGCAGAACTATGGCTACACCTTC.

This clonotype was counted at least ten times. The chain carries TRBV20-1 and TRBJ2-4, with D possibly called TRBD1 or TRBD2 (6 bases each). Germline assignment: CDR1 DFQATT and CDR2 SNEGSKA (reference sequence). CDR3 length: 16 amino acids. Trimming took off 6 bases at V and 4 bases at J, with 22 bases between the two ends. DNA of the CDR3: TGCAGTGCCCCTCTTTCGGGCAGGGGAGGTAAAAACATTCAGTACTTC. It specifies CSAPLSGRGGKNIQYF.

The rearrangement uses TRBV6-5 and TRBJ2-1; D ambiguous. The CDR3 has 12 amino acids. Trimming shortened V by 5 bases and J by 10 bases, and 12 bases separated the two germline ends. Germline values: CDR1 MNHEY, CDR2 SVGAGI. The CDR3 region has the DNA TGTGCCAGCAGTGGCAACTACTACGAGCAGTTCTTC. Translated: CASSGNYYEQFF.

This clonotype was seen only a few times. J is TRBJ2-4 and V is TRBV20-1; 10 nucleotides agree with TRBD1. The CDR3 length is 15 residues. CDR1 DFQATT and CDR2 SNEGSKA come from the germline V gene (reference sequence). Trimming at V came to 5 bases and at J to 13 bases, leaving 17 bases not matched to a gene. CDR3 region: CSARPVGTGAGEQYF. The CDR3 DNA reads TGCAGTGCTCGCCCCGTTGGGACAGGGGCGGGTGAGCAGTACTTC.

With regard to this clonotype: A much larger clone is a single base away; this may be a read error. The chain uses TRBV3-1 and TRBJ2-5; tentatively, D is TRBD1 (5 bases). TRBJ2-7 matches the DNA end more closely, so the J call is doubtful. CDR1 LGHDT and CDR2 YNNKEL come from the germline V gene (reference sequence). The CDR3 loop spans 12 amino acids. The DNA for the CDR3 is TGTGCCAGCGGCCAAGGGGTGGTCGAGCAGTACTTC. Amino acid sequence: CASGQGVVEQYF.

Only a few counts were recorded for this clonotype. The J gene is TRBJ1-2, the V gene TRBV6-6; the D is unclear. Germline-derived CDR1 and CDR2 are MNHNY and SVGAGI (reference sequence). V dropped 5 bases and J dropped 0 bases, with 7 bases sitting between them. This CDR3 is 13 amino acids long. DNA of the CDR3: TGTGCCAGCAGTCCGGACCCTAACTATGGCTACACCTTC. Translation gives CASSPDPNYGYTF.

The chain has TRBV28 and TRBJ2-5; D unresolved. Germline V gene sequence: CDR1 MDHEN, CDR2 SYDVKM. The CDR3 runs to 14 residues. V was shortened by 2 bases and J by 5 bases, with 12 bases between the two germline ends. The CDR3 nucleotides read TGTGCCAGCAGTTTAAGGACGGTGGTCGAGACCCAGTACTTC. This translates into CASSLRTVVETQYF. The whole variable domain, filled in from reference TRBV28 and TRBJ2-5, reads DVKVTQSSRYLVKRTGEKVFLECVQDMDHENMFWYRQDPGLGLRLIYFSYDVKMKEKGDIPEGYSVSREKKERFSLILESASTNQTSMYLCASSLRTVVETQYFGPGTRLLVL.

About this clonotype itself: One end of the junction does not line up with germline, which may come from a read error. The chain has TRBV7-9 and TRBJ2-1, with a weak D call TRBD1 (5 bases). Germline assignment: CDR1 SEHNR and CDR2 FQNEAQ (reference sequence). This CDR3 is 15 amino acids long. As DNA, the CDR3 is TGTGCCGGCAGCTTTCCAGGGAAACCCAACAATGAGCAGTTCTTC. Amino acids: CAGSFPGKPNNEQFF. Using reference TRBV7-9 and TRBJ2-1 for the parts outside the CDR3, the full variable domain is DTGVSQNPRHKITKRGQNVTFRCDPISEHNRLYWYRQTLGQGPEFLTYFQNEAQLEKSRLLSDRFSAERPKGSFSTLEIQRTEQGDSAMYLCAGSFPGKPNNEQFFGPGTRLTVL.

V gene TRBV5-6 combines with J gene TRBJ2-3; possibly TRBD1 or TRBD2 for D (6 bases each). CDR1 and CDR2 (germline): SGHDT, YYEEEE. V was trimmed by 4 bases and J by 1 base, leaving 22 bases between them. CDR3 length: 18 residues. Written as DNA, the CDR3 is TGTGCCAGCAGCGCCCCCCGGGGGACGGGGGCCGGCACAGATACGCAGTATTTT. Residues: CASSAPRGTGAGTDTQYF.

As regards this clonotype: A read error may account for a junction end that differs from germline. The chain joins TRBV20-1 to TRBJ1-1; no clear D. CDR1 is DFQATT, CDR2 SNEGSKA, per germline (reference sequence). CDR3 size: 16 residues. The CDR3 DNA is TGCAGTGCTCGAGAGCTGGGGTTCTGGTGGAACACTGAAGCTTTCTTT. It translates to CSARELGFWWNTEAFF.

This clonotype was seen a few times. The chain employs TRBV30 and TRBJ2-3, with D uncertain. Trimming removed 4 bases from V and 0 bases from J, with 8 bases in between. Per germline, CDR1 GTSNPN and CDR2 SVGIG (reference sequence). The length of the CDR3 is 13 residues. The CDR3 here is CAWTPVSTDTQYF. DNA of the CDR3: TGTGCCTGGACTCCAGTCAGCACAGATACGCAGTATTTT.

The chain carries TRBV4-3 and TRBJ2-1; 8 bases align to TRBD1. This CDR3 has 16 residues. In germline, CDR1 is LGHNA, CDR2 YSLEER. Trimming removed 0 bases from V and 7 bases from J; junction bases left unmatched: 8. CDR3 amino acids: CASSQDRRQGRNEQFF. The CDR3 bases are TGCGCCAGCAGCCAAGATCGTAGACAGGGGAGGAATGAGCAGTTCTTC.

This clonotype was observed a few times. V usage is TRBV7-6 and J usage is TRBJ2-3; 13 nucleotides line up with TRBD2. This CDR3 contains 16 residues. J gave up 3 bases and V 5 bases, and 5 bases lay outside the gene matches. Germline V gene sequence: CDR1 SGHVS, CDR2 FNYEAQ. The CDR3 nucleotides read TGTGCCAGCAGCCAACGACTAGCGGGAGGAACAGATACGCAGTATTTT. Its protein is CASSQRLAGGTDTQYF.

As regards this clonotype: A clone one base away is much larger, so this may be a read error. The rearrangement links TRBV5-1 to TRBJ2-6; D is undetermined. Germline V lookup: CDR1 SGHRS, CDR2 YFSETQ. The CDR3 covers 15 residues. CDR3 protein: CASSLEPSGTNVLTF. The CDR3 region has the DNA TGCGCCAGCAGCTTGGAACCATCTGGGACCAACGTCCTGACTTTC. Based on the CDR3 plus reference TRBV5-1 and TRBJ2-6, the full variable domain is KAGVTQTPRYLIKTRGQQVTLSCSPISGHRSVSWYQQTPGQGLQFLFEYFSETQRNKGNFPGRFSGRQFSNSRSEMNVSTLELGDSALYLCASSLEPSGTNVLTFGAGSRLTVL.

This clonotype was observed many times. The chain links TRBV5-1 to TRBJ2-5; 9 bases agree with TRBD2. This CDR3 is 16 amino acids long. V dropped 1 base and J dropped 0; count of bases not matched to a gene: 4. Germline loops: CDR1 SGHRS, CDR2 YFSETQ. In nucleotides, the CDR3 is TGCGCCAGCAGCTTGTTTTCTAGCGGGGACCAAGAGACCCAGTACTTC. Translation gives CASSLFSSGDQETQYF.

About this clonotype itself: A much larger clonotype is one base distant, so this may be a read error. The gene calls are TRBV28 and TRBJ2-7, with no clear D. Trimming left V 4 bases short and J 2 bases short, with 18 bases between. This CDR3 region has 16 residues. Germline V gene lookup returns CDR1 MDHEN and CDR2 SYDVKM. CDR3 DNA: TGTGCCAGCAGTTGGGGTCACGGGTCACCGGCCTACGAGCAGTACTTC. The encoded protein is CASSWGHGSPAYEQYF.

This chain joins TRBV20-1 and TRBJ2-5; possible D gene TRBD2, 6 bases. Germline values: CDR1 DFQATT, CDR2 SNEGSKA (reference sequence). V dropped 3 bases and J dropped 5 bases, with 13 bases sitting between them. This CDR3 is built from 13 residues. CDR3 sequence (DNA): TGCAGTGCTAGTCTGGCGGGGCTGGAGACCCAGTACTTC. Encoded protein: CSASLAGLETQYF.

This chain links TRBV12-5 with TRBJ2-5; D unresolved. This CDR3 is 13 amino acids long. V was pared by 3 bases and J by 4 bases, with 9 bases between. The germline V gene has CDR1 LGHNT and CDR2 FRNRAP. As DNA, the CDR3 is TGTGCTAGTGGTTTCATAGGTGGAGAGACCCAGTACTTC. Translated, it gives CASGFIGGETQYF.

The chain links TRBV27 to TRBJ2-3; D is undetermined. The CDR3 totals 13 residues. Germline V gene sequence: CDR1 MNHEY, CDR2 SMNVEV (reference sequence). The V end was cut by 3 bases, the J end by 3 bases, with 7 bases between. The CDR3 reads CASSFVGTDTQYF. The CDR3 DNA follows: TGTGCCAGCAGTTTTGTGGGTACAGATACGCAGTATTTT.